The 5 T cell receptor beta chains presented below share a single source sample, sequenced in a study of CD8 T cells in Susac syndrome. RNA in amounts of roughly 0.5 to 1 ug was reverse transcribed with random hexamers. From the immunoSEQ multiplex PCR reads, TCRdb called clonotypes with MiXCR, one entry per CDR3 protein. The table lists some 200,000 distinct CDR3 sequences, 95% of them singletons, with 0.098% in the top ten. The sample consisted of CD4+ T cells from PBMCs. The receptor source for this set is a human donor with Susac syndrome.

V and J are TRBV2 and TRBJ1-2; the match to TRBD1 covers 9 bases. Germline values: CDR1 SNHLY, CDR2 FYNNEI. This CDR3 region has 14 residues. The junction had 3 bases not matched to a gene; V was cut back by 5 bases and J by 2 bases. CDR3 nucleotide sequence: TGTGCCAGCAGTTCAGGACAGGGGAACTATGGCTACACCTTC. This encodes CASSSGQGNYGYTF.

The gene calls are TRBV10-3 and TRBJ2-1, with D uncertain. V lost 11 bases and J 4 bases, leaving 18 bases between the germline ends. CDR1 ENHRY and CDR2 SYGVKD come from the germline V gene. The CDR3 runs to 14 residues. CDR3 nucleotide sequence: TGTGCCTCCCTTTCGTCTGAAACTTACAATGAGCAGTTCTTC. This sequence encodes CASLSSETYNEQFF.

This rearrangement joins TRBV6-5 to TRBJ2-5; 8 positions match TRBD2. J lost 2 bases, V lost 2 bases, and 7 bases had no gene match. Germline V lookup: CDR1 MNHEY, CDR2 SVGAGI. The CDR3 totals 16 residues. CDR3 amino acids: CASSYTVAGRQETQYF. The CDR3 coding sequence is TGTGCCAGCAGTTACACGGTAGCGGGGCGACAAGAGACCCAGTACTTC.

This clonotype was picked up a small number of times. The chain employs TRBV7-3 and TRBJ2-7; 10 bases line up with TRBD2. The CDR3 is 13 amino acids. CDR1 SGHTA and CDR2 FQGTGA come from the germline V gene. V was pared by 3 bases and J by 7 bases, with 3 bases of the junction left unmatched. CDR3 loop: CASSLLAGVEQYF. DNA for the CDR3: TGTGCCAGCAGCTTGCTAGCGGGGGTAGAGCAGTACTTC.

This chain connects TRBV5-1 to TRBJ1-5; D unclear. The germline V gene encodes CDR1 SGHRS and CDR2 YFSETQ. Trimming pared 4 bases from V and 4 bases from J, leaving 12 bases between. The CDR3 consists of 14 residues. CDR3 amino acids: CASSQTPGNQPQHF. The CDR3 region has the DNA TGCGCCAGCAGCCAAACACCGGGGAATCAGCCCCAGCATTTT.